The entry below gives a single TCR beta chain sequence along with its context. These data come from a study of blood T cell repertoires in COVID-19. Study in general: The United States, Italy and Spain were the sources of the acute and convalescent COVID-19 samples. T cells, B-cell-depleted T cells, or PBMCs supplied cDNA or gDNA.

Researchers sorted participants into cohorts using their self-reported clinical history. As processed by the authors: Estimation of nucleated cell counts was performed using reference gene primer amplification. Profiling relied on immunoSEQ multiplex PCR, and the TCRdb table lists in-frame clones only, not all of them. V and J calls and clone size follow that table, whereas D and trimming were derived from the DNA. Of 250,000 to 300,000 clones in the sample, approximately 88% were seen once. The sequenced sample consisted of PBMCs or T cells enriched from blood (not recorded which). The TCR comes from a woman aged 30 to 39 who had recovered from COVID-19.

The CDR3 here is CSVQGPYEAFF. CDR3 coding DNA: TGCAGCGTTCAGGGCCCATATGAAGCTTTCTTT. V and J are TRBV29-1 and TRBJ1-1; tentative D call: TRBD1 (5 bases). The germline CDR1 and CDR2 sequences are SQVTM and ANQGSEA. This CDR3 is 11 amino acids long. V was clipped by 5 bases and J by 7 bases, with 11 bases between them.